This T cell receptor (beta chain) was identified during a study of human T cells and chemical hapten exposure. In the study overall: Patients had diphenylcyclopropenone applied to the scalp weekly throughout the approximately 25-week study. Upper back patch tests used 0.01% DPC, scored after 6 days.

Original analysis: There were a median of roughly 100,000 TCRs per sample, with a range from about 23,224 to 690,600. TCRdb re-derived calls from the RACE reads in MiXCR, one entry per CDR3 protein. These V and J calls rely on TCRdb rather than the paper's analysis. This sample carries 95,000 to 150,000 distinct CDR3 sequences, about an eighth of them seen once, and the ten largest clones take about 0.85%. Time point denoted: patch test 1, 2 weeks after DPC sensitization. Treatment given: therapeutic diphenylcyclopropenone sensitization with weekly scalp DPC. Study observations and caveats: No shift was seen in TCRs above 1 in 1000 frequency with DPC sensitization.

Remarks on this clonotype: Its antigen is currently unknown.

The CDR3 has 14 amino acids. Unmatched junction bases numbered 6, after V lost 6 bases and J lost 7 bases. The chain recombines TRBV12-3 or TRBV12-4 with TRBJ2-7; the match to TRBD2 covers 13 bases. Sequenced here: whole blood, sampled in connection with sensitization to the hapten diphenylcyclopropenone (DPC). The source is a man in his late teens or twenties with alopecia areata. Some clones in this sample may be carry-over from other donors' samples. The CDR3 here is CASRRTSGGGEQYF. The DNA of the CDR3 is TGTGCCAGCAGACGGACTAGCGGGGGAGGTGAGCAGTACTTC.